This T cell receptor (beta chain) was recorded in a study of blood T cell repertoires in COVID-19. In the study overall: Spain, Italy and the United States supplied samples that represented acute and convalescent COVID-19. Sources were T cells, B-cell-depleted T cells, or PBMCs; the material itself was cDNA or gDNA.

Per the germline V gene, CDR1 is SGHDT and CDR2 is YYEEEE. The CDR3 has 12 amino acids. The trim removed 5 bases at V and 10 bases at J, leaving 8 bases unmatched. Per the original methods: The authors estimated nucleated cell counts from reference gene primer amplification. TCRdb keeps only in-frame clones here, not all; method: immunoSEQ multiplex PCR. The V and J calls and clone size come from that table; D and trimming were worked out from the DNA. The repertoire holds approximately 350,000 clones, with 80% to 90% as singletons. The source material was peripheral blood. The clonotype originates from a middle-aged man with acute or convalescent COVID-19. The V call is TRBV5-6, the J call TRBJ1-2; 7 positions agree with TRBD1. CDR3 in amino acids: CASRWDSYIYTF. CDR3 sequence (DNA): TGTGCCAGCAGGTGGGACAGCTATATCTACACCTTC.